This T cell receptor beta chain is drawn from a study of shared clonotypes between healthy human individuals. Broader study findings: The diversity represented, both genetic and in exposure history, was limited by few donors.

As regards this clone: Its target is unknown.

The CDR3 consists of 15 residues. Germline lookup yields CDR1 SGHRS and CDR2 YFSETQ. The V end was cut by 6 bases, the J end by 4 bases, with 17 bases between. The donors were adults (healthy and HIV-negative) with no recent acute infections or vaccinations. The donor cohort consisted entirely of Caucasian adults residing in Nashville, Tennessee. Produced via immunoSEQ multiplex PCR; TCRdb's table is partial and in-frame only. The sample has 450,000 or so clones; about 74% are singletons. The chain combines TRBV5-1 with TRBJ2-1; TRBD1 or TRBD2 may be the D gene (6 bases each). Sequenced material: PBMCs. This receptor was identified in a woman in her thirties or forties in good health. Some clones in this sample may be carry-over from other donors' samples. CDR3 bases: TGCGCCAGCAAGGGGGGCCCCCGCGTGTACAATGAGCAGTTCTTC. Translation: CASKGGPRVYNEQFF.